The 21 T cell receptor beta chains listed next were all sequenced from one sample in a study of siplizumab effects on memory and regulatory T cells. Here immunoSEQ multiplex PCR was the method, and the copy in TCRdb shows in-frame clones only, minus some. The sample gives approximately 82,000 clones, roughly 89% of which show up once; 1.5% is in the top ten. Sequencing used Tregs sorted from blood. These receptors all stem from a human donor in good health.

This chain joins TRBV6-1 and TRBJ1-3, with D possibly TRBD1 on 5 matching bases. The CDR3 runs to 14 residues. Germline-derived CDR1 and CDR2 are MNHNS and SASEGT. V lost 6 bases to trimming and J lost 4 bases, with 13 bases between them. The CDR3 loop is CASRPLGLGNTIYF. CDR3 bases: TGTGCCAGCAGGCCTCTGGGACTCGGAAACACCATATATTTT.

This chain connects TRBV6-5 to TRBJ2-1; TRBD2 matches at 11 bases. Germline assignment: CDR1 MNHEY and CDR2 SVGAGI. CDR3 length equals 14 residues. Trimming removed 7 bases from V and 5 bases from J; junction bases left unmatched: 4. As DNA, the CDR3 is TGTGCCAGCACCGGGACTAGCGGTGACAATGAGCAGTTCTTC. Its protein product is CASTGTSGDNEQFF.

V and J are TRBV6-6 and TRBJ2-7; D could derive from TRBD1 or TRBD2 (5 bases each). The CDR3 is made up of 14 amino acids. CDR1 is MNHNY, CDR2 SVGAGI, per germline (reference sequence). Between the trimmed V and J ends, which lost 6 bases and 7 bases, there was a span of 19 bases. The CDR3 nucleotides are TGTGCCAGCAGAACCGGGACCAGGCTTTTTGAGCAGTACTTC. Amino acid sequence: CASRTGTRLFEQYF.

The gene calls are TRBV28 and TRBJ1-2; TRBD1 agrees at 8 bases. Per germline, CDR1 MDHEN and CDR2 SYDVKM. The CDR3 is made up of 14 amino acids. V lost 6 bases to trimming and J lost 4 bases; unmatched junction nucleotides: 7. DNA of the CDR3: TGTGCCAGCAGGGCCAGGGGGCGCGGCTATGGCTACACCTTC. As protein: CASRARGRGYGYTF.

CDR3 residues: CASRPGTGFTDTQYF. DNA for the CDR3: TGTGCCAGCAGACCCGGGACAGGGTTCACAGATACGCAGTATTTT. V and J are TRBV6-5 and TRBJ2-3, with TRBD1 matching 9 bases. The CDR3 length is 15 residues. J lost 2 bases, V lost 6 bases, and 6 bases had no gene match. The germline V gene encodes CDR1 MNHEY and CDR2 SVGAGI.

The sample holds a few counts of this clone. The rearrangement uses TRBV6-6 and TRBJ1-5; D is uncertain. This CDR3 is built from 15 residues. V was clipped by 8 bases and J by 0 bases, with 14 bases between them. Germline V lookup: CDR1 MNHNY, CDR2 SVGAGI (reference sequence). In DNA form, the CDR3 reads TGTGCCAGCTCAACGGACGGCCGTAGCAATCAGCCCCAGCATTTT. This encodes CASSTDGRSNQPQHF.

The chain is built from TRBV18 and TRBJ2-1; 8 bases are a match to TRBD1. Germline trimming cut 6 bases from V and 2 bases from J; bases unmatched to any gene: 6. Germline CDR1 KGHSH, CDR2 LQKENI. The CDR3 contains 15 residues. CDR3 nucleotides: TGTGCCAGCTCGTCCGGGACAGGAGCCTACAATGAGCAGTTCTTC. It encodes CASSSGTGAYNEQFF. The variable domain in full, completed from reference TRBV18 and TRBJ2-1, reads NAGVMQNPRHLVRRRGQEARLRCSPMKGHSHVYWYRQLPEEGLKFMVYLQKENIIDESGMPKERFSAEFPKEGPSILRIQQVVRGDSAAYFCASSSGTGAYNEQFFGPGTRLTVL.

J is TRBJ1-4 and V is TRBV12-5; D is unclear. Germline assignment: CDR1 LGHNT and CDR2 FRNRAP. The V gene lost 3 bases and the J gene lost 5 bases, with 4 bases spanning the gap. This CDR3 comprises 12 residues. The CDR3 nucleotides are TGTGCTAGTGGTTTACGAAATGAAAAACTGTTTTTT. Its protein is CASGLRNEKLFF.

This chain links TRBV11-2 with TRBJ2-7; the D gene is possibly TRBD1 (5 bases). The V end was cut by 4 bases, the J end by 1 base, with 14 bases between. Germline lookup yields CDR1 SGHAT and CDR2 FQNNGV. This CDR3 is built from 15 residues. CDR3 DNA: TGTGCCAGCAGCTCAATATTGGGGCCGTCCTACGAGCAGTACTTC. Protein product: CASSSILGPSYEQYF.

The V and J genes are TRBV29-1 and TRBJ2-5; the D gene is possibly TRBD1 (6 bases). The germline V and J ends were trimmed by 6 bases and 3 bases, with 11 bases remaining between them. Looked up from germline, CDR1 is SQVTM and CDR2 is ANQGSEA. The CDR3 sequence is 12 residues long. CDR3 sequence (DNA): TGCAGCGTAACTAAGGGGGAAGAGACCCAGTACTTC. Amino acids: CSVTKGEETQYF.

The chain joins TRBV2 to TRBJ2-1; 16 bases are shared with TRBD2. The germline gives CDR1 SNHLY, CDR2 FYNNEI. V was pared by 2 bases and J by 1 base, with 5 bases of the junction left unmatched. The CDR3 is 19 residues long. In nucleotides, the CDR3 is TGTGCCAGCAGTGAACTAGGGACTAGCGGGGGGGCTTCCTACAATGAGCAGTTCTTC. Amino acids: CASSELGTSGGASYNEQFF.

J is TRBJ1-1 and V is TRBV5-1; D is perhaps TRBD1 (5 bases). From germline, CDR1 is SGHRS and CDR2 YFSETQ. The CDR3 runs 17 residues. V shed 3 bases and J shed 4 bases, with 22 bases lying between them. The CDR3 spells CASSSAQTRAEATEAFF. The CDR3 bases are TGCGCCAGCAGCTCCGCCCAAACCAGGGCAGAGGCCACTGAAGCTTTCTTT.

In this sample, this clone turned up once. The chain has TRBV2 and TRBJ2-2, with D unclear. The V end lost 7 bases, the J end lost 6 bases, and 12 bases lay between the germline ends. Looked up from germline, CDR1 is SNHLY and CDR2 is FYNNEI. The CDR3 spans 13 residues. As DNA, the CDR3 is TGTGCCAGCACCATTGGAGAGGCCGGGGAGCTGTTTTTT. Its translation: CASTIGEAGELFF.

This chain uses TRBV9 with TRBJ1-2; D gene unclear. Germline assignment: CDR1 SGDLS and CDR2 YYNGEE. CDR3 length: 13 amino acids. Trimming took off 4 bases at V and 4 bases at J, with 11 bases between the two ends. CDR3: CASSPGNPYGYTF. The CDR3, as DNA: TGTGCCAGCAGCCCGGGGAACCCCTATGGCTACACCTTC.

The chain uses TRBV15 and TRBJ1-1, with unresolved D. The CDR3 has 13 amino acids. V lost 4 bases and J 5 bases, leaving 11 bases between the germline ends. Germline V gene sequence: CDR1 LNHNV, CDR2 YYDKDF (reference sequence). This chain's CDR3 is CATSTQSGTEAFF. The CDR3 DNA reads TGTGCCACCAGCACCCAATCCGGGACTGAAGCTTTCTTT.

The J gene is TRBJ1-1, the V gene TRBV7-8; tentative D call: TRBD1 (5 bases). The germline CDR1 and CDR2 sequences are SGHVS and FQNEAQ. The CDR3 is 12 residues long. V was pared by 0 bases and J by 11 bases, with 10 bases between. In nucleotides, the CDR3 is TGTGCCAGCAGCTTAGCGGGGGGGGGTGCTTTCTTT. Its protein is CASSLAGGGAFF.

This chain uses TRBV18 with TRBJ1-2; maybe TRBD1 (5 bases). The CDR3 extends over 14 amino acids. Looked up from germline, CDR1 is KGHSH and CDR2 is LQKENI. Trimming removed 5 bases at V and 1 base at J, with 11 bases between. Here the CDR3 reads CASSGDGVNYGYTF. CDR3 sequence (DNA): TGTGCCAGCTCAGGGGACGGAGTTAACTATGGCTACACCTTC.

This clone was observed once. This chain links TRBV18 with TRBJ1-2; perhaps TRBD1 as D (5 bases). V lost 6 bases, J lost 3 bases, and 11 bases lay in between. Germline-derived CDR1 and CDR2 are KGHSH and LQKENI. CDR3 length: 13 residues. Here the CDR3 reads CASSGGVDYGYTF. In nucleotides, the CDR3 is TGTGCCAGCTCGGGAGGGGTCGACTATGGCTACACCTTC. The whole variable domain, remainder taken from reference TRBV18 and TRBJ1-2, is NAGVMQNPRHLVRRRGQEARLRCSPMKGHSHVYWYRQLPEEGLKFMVYLQKENIIDESGMPKERFSAEFPKEGPSILRIQQVVRGDSAAYFCASSGGVDYGYTFGSGTRLTVV.

The chain joins TRBV7-3 to TRBJ2-5; D might be TRBD1 (7 bases). CDR1 is SGHTA, CDR2 FQGTGA, per germline. This CDR3 contains 15 residues. Trimming took off 5 bases at V and 5 bases at J, with 18 bases between the two ends. The CDR3 loop reads CASSPQGGQVETQYF. The CDR3 nucleotides read TGTGCCAGCAGCCCTCAGGGGGGCCAGGTCGAGACCCAGTACTTC.

This sequence joins TRBV29-1 and TRBJ1-2; 7 bases map to TRBD1. The CDR3 covers 14 residues. J was trimmed by 8 bases and V by 2 bases; bases with no gene match: 11. Germline V CDR1 and CDR2: SQVTM, ANQGSEA. CDR3 bases: TGCAGCGTTGAAAAACAGGGGAGGTGGGACGGCTACACCTTC. Its protein product is CSVEKQGRWDGYTF. Complete variable domain (other parts from reference TRBV29-1 and TRBJ1-2): SAVISQKPSRDICQRGTSLTIQCQVDSQVTMMFWYRQQPGQSLTLIATANQGSEATYESGFVIDKFPISRPNLTFSTLTVSNMSPEDSSIYLCSVEKQGRWDGYTFGSGTRLTVV.

The gene calls are TRBV5-1 and TRBJ1-2; D gene unclear. Germline lookup yields CDR1 SGHRS and CDR2 YFSETQ. The CDR3 length is 15 residues. Trimming pared 0 bases from V and 2 bases from J, leaving 11 bases between. CDR3 DNA sequence: TGCGCCAGCAGCTTGGGTCCGGCTTTCAACTATGGCTACACCTTC. This gives the protein CASSLGPAFNYGYTF.